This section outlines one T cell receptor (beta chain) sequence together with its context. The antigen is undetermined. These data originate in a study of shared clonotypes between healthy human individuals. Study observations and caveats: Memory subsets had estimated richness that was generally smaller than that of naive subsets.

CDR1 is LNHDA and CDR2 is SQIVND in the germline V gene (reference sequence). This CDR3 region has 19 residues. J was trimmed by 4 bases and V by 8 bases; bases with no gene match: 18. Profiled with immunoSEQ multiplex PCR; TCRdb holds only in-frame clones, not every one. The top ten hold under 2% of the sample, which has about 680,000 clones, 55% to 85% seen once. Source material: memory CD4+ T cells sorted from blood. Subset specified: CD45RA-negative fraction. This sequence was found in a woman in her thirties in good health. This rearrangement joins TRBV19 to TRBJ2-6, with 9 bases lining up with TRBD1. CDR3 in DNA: TGTGCCAGTGGCCTTGGACAGGGGCGACGTTCTTCCGGGGCCAACGTCCTGACTTTC. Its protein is CASGLGQGRRSSGANVLTF.